Here is one T cell receptor beta chain with its context. Its antigen is not identified. These data come from a study of identical twins. A universal primer site was added by template switching, and unique molecular identifiers were carried by the cDNA. TCRdb redid the calling of the 5' RACE reads with MiXCR, one entry per CDR3 protein. The table shows 1.5 million to 2 million distinct CDR3 sequences, with under 35% occurring only once. Notes on the study in general: For out-of-frame beta sequences, excess twin sharing was weaker.

The clonotype originates from a newborn girl in good health. Source material: cord blood.

CDR3 nucleotides: TGTGCCAGCGGCGAAACCAATGAGCAGTTCTTC. Translated, it gives CASGETNEQFF. V usage is TRBV12-3 or TRBV12-4 and J usage is TRBJ2-1; no firm D call. The CDR3 has 11 amino acids. The ends were cut back, 8 bases at V and 6 bases at J, with 8 bases in the middle.